The present entry profiles one TCR beta chain with its context. Looked up from germline, CDR1 is MDHEN and CDR2 is SYDVKM. The CDR3 spans 14 residues. V was trimmed by 5 bases and J by 3 bases, leaving 14 bases between them. Sequencing used immunoSEQ multiplex PCR; TCRdb keeps in-frame clones, though not all of them. This table has around 220,000 clones, roughly 76% appearing once. This sample stems from a study of blood T cell repertoires in COVID-19. For the study at large: Collection of acute and convalescent COVID-19 samples took place in the United States, Italy and Spain. From T cells, B-cell-depleted T cells, or PBMCs came the material, which was cDNA or gDNA.

The receptor was isolated from a human donor in a cohort sampled during active COVID-19. The sample was peripheral blood. This chain joins TRBV28 and TRBJ2-7; D is unclear. Here the CDR3 DNA reads TGTGCCAGCAGTCCCTCGGGTCATCGCTACGAGCAGTACTTC. Translation gives CASSPSGHRYEQYF.